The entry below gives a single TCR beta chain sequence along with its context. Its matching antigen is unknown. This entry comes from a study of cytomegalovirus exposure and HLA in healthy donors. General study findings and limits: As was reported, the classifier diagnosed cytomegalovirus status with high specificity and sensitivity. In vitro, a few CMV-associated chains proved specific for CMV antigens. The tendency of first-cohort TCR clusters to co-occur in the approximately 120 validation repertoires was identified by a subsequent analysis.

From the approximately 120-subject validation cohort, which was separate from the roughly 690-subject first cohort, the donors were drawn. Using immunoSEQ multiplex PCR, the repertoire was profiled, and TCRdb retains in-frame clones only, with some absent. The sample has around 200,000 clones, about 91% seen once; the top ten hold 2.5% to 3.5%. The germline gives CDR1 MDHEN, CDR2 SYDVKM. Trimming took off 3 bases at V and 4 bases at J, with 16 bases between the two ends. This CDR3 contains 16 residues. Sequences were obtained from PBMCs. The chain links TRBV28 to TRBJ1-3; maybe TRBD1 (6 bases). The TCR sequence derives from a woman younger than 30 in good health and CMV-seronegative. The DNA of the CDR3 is TGTGCCAGCAGTTTTCTCGCAGGGGCGCGGGGAAACACCATATATTTT. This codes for CASSFLAGARGNTIYF.